What follows are 17 T cell receptor beta chains derived from one specimen sequenced in a study of T cells in Graves' hyperthyroidism and ophthalmopathy. The source material, RNA transcripts, was used to amplify TCR beta CDR3 regions. Researchers ran a first-round RT-PCR on the TCR CDR3 using the HTBI primer set. From the multiplex PCR reads, TCRdb called clonotypes with MiXCR, one entry per CDR3 protein. Seen here are just over 550,000 distinct CDR3 sequences, 40% to 55% observed once, and the top ten hold 8% to 8.5%. Input material: peripheral blood or thyroid tissue (not recorded which). The receptor source for this set is a woman aged 18-29 years with Graves' hyperthyroidism.

This clonotype was seen many times. The chain has TRBV7-3 and TRBJ1-2, with D uncertain. Between the trimmed V and J ends, which lost 8 bases and 2 bases, there was a span of 9 bases. The CDR3 runs to 12 residues. The V gene's germline CDR1 is SGHTA and CDR2 FQGTGA. The CDR3 here is CASARRNYGYTF. For the CDR3, the DNA is TGTGCCAGCGCACGCCGCAACTATGGCTACACCTTC.

The rearrangement uses TRBV12-3 or TRBV12-4 and TRBJ1-4; possibly TRBD1 for D (5 bases). The length of the CDR3 is 15 residues. Trimming took off 6 bases at V and 8 bases at J, with 19 bases between the two ends. CDR3 region: CASSPWVGAREKLFF. CDR3 in DNA: TGTGCCAGCAGCCCTTGGGTCGGGGCGAGGGAAAAACTGTTTTTT.

The chain links TRBV10-3 to TRBJ1-6; D is uncertain. The germline V and J ends were trimmed by 5 bases and 5 bases, with 10 bases remaining between them. Germline V gene data show CDR1 as ENHRY and CDR2 as SYGVKD. The CDR3 sequence is 14 residues long. The CDR3 nucleotides are TGTGCCATCAGTTACGGTCTGAATAATTCACCCCTCCACTTT. Protein product: CAISYGLNNSPLHF.

The chain recombines TRBV20-1 with TRBJ2-2; D not certain. This CDR3 region has 13 residues. Trimming left V 3 bases short and J 6 bases short, with 11 bases between. Germline lookup yields CDR1 DFQATT and CDR2 SNEGSKA (reference sequence). The CDR3 spells CSASSRLAGELFF. The DNA for the CDR3 is TGCAGTGCTAGTTCCAGGCTTGCCGGGGAGCTGTTTTTT.

This clonotype has only a few counts. The chain carries TRBV20-1 and TRBJ1-5, with D possibly matching TRBD1 (6 bases). Per germline, CDR1 DFQATT and CDR2 SNEGSKA (reference sequence). The V end lost 5 bases, the J end lost 4 bases, and 12 bases lay between the germline ends. The CDR3 is 13 amino acids. CDR3 in DNA: TGCAGTGCTGGGGGACATGGGAATCAGCCCCAGCATTTT. Its protein is CSAGGHGNQPQHF.

The chain is built from TRBV29-1 and TRBJ1-5; 7 nucleotides agree with TRBD1. The germline gives CDR1 SQVTM, CDR2 ANQGSEA. The CDR3 runs to 15 residues. With 4 bases clipped from V and 7 bases from J, the junction kept 13 bases outside the gene matches. The CDR3 DNA follows: TGCAGCGTTGCCTCTCGACAGGGAGAAGGACAGCCCCAGCATTTT. Translation: CSVASRQGEGQPQHF.

This clonotype was detected many times. The genes are TRBV24-1 and TRBJ1-1; no reliable D call. Deletions cut 1 base from V and 5 bases from J, with 7 bases between. This CDR3 region has 13 residues. Germline V gene lookup returns CDR1 KGHDR and CDR2 SFDVKD. The CDR3 sequence is CATSDFGRTEAFF. Here the CDR3 DNA reads TGTGCCACCAGTGATTTCGGGAGGACTGAAGCTTTCTTT.

Turning to this clonotype: At one boundary the junction diverges from the germline segment, which might be a read error. V gene TRBV29-1 combines with J gene TRBJ1-1; possibly TRBD1 for D (5 bases). Germline V gives CDR1 SQVTM, CDR2 ANQGSEA. The CDR3 length is 14 residues. The DNA for the CDR3 is TGCAGCAGTACGAGGGGCGCGTTGGACACTGAAGCCTTCTTT. Translating it yields CSSTRGALDTEAFF.

This clonotype was counted ten times or more. The V call is TRBV7-9, the J call TRBJ2-7; 8 nucleotides align to TRBD1. CDR1 and CDR2 (germline): SEHNR, FQNEAQ (reference sequence). This CDR3 has 14 amino acids. Unmatched junction bases numbered 6, after V lost 6 bases and J lost 2 bases. Here the CDR3 DNA reads TGTGCCAGCAGTCCACCGGGACAGGCCTACGAGCAGTACTTC. It is translated as CASSPPGQAYEQYF. Based on the CDR3 plus reference TRBV7-9 and TRBJ2-7, the full variable domain is DTGVSQNPRHKITKRGQNVTFRCDPISEHNRLYWYRQTLGQGPEFLTYFQNEAQLEKSRLLSDRFSAERPKGSFSTLEIQRTEQGDSAMYLCASSPPGQAYEQYFGPGTRLTVT.

This chain joins TRBV7-2 and TRBJ1-1, with D possibly matching TRBD1 (5 bases). Per the germline V gene, CDR1 is SGHTA and CDR2 is FQGNSA. The V end lost 2 bases, the J end lost 1 base, and 14 bases lay between the germline ends. This CDR3 contains 16 residues. The CDR3 bases are TGTGCCAGCAGCTTACGAGAGGGACTTGCGAACACTGAAGCTTTCTTT. As protein: CASSLREGLANTEAFF.

This clonotype was counted only a few times. One junction end disagrees with the germline gene, perhaps due to a read error. V is TRBV12-3 or TRBV12-4 and J is TRBJ1-4; tentative D call: TRBD1 (5 bases). The CDR3 contains 12 residues. The CDR3 region is CASSLIRETLVF. The CDR3 DNA sequence: TGTGCCAGCAGTTTAATCAGGGAAACCTTGGTTTTT.

The J gene is TRBJ1-2, the V gene TRBV15; 10 nucleotides match TRBD1. The germline CDR1 and CDR2 sequences are LNHNV and YYDKDF (reference sequence). There are 16 residues in the CDR3. Trimming at V came to 5 bases and at J to 7 bases, leaving 13 bases not matched to a gene. CDR3 sequence reads: CATSFPSGTGVFGYTF. CDR3 in DNA: TGTGCCACCAGCTTCCCCTCCGGGACAGGGGTTTTTGGCTACACCTTC.

This clonotype occurred many times. The chain has TRBV19 and TRBJ1-2, with TRBD1 matching over 7 bases. The CDR3 sequence is 12 residues long. Germline assignment: CDR1 LNHDA and CDR2 SQIVND (reference sequence). Germline trimming cut 9 bases from V and 2 bases from J; bases unmatched to any gene: 3. The CDR3 DNA reads as TGTGCCAGCCGACAGGGAAACTATGGCTACACCTTC. This gives the protein CASRQGNYGYTF.

A single count supports this clonotype. The V call is TRBV12-3 or TRBV12-4, the J call TRBJ2-5; the D gene is possibly TRBD2 (5 bases). The V end lost 1 base, the J end lost 5 bases, and 17 bases lay between the germline ends. This CDR3 region has 16 residues. CDR3 nucleotide sequence: TGTGCCAGCAGTTTAGTGGAGGCGTTGTTTCGGGAGACCCAGTACTTC. Protein sequence: CASSLVEALFRETQYF.

The sample holds many counts of this clonotype. The V call is TRBV19, the J call TRBJ1-2; 7 bases agree with TRBD1. The CDR3 extends over 15 amino acids. J lost 6 bases, V lost 5 bases, and 12 bases had no gene match. Germline V gene lookup returns CDR1 LNHDA and CDR2 SQIVND (reference sequence). The chain's CDR3 is CASSLHHRQGDGYTF. CDR3 bases: TGTGCCAGTAGTCTGCACCACCGACAGGGTGATGGCTACACCTTC.

This clonotype was counted a few times. The V and J genes are TRBV5-1 and TRBJ2-5; D gene unclear. The germline CDR1 and CDR2 sequences are SGHRS and YFSETQ. The CDR3 loop spans 15 amino acids. The germline V and J ends were trimmed by 0 bases and 2 bases, with 11 bases remaining between them. This CDR3 reads CASSLADVQQETQYF. CDR3 DNA sequence: TGCGCCAGCAGCTTGGCGGACGTACAGCAAGAGACCCAGTACTTC.

The CDR3 DNA reads as TGTGCCAGCAGTTACACCAGGGGGTTCTCCTACGAGCAGTACTTC. Protein: CASSYTRGFSYEQYF. The V gene is TRBV6-5, the J gene TRBJ2-7; 7 bases fit TRBD1. Germline loops: CDR1 MNHEY, CDR2 SVGAGI. The CDR3 is made up of 15 amino acids. V was pared by 2 bases and J by 0 bases, with 4 bases of the junction left unmatched.